This T cell receptor beta chain was observed in a study of PD-L1 blockade in urothelial cancer (dated by TCRdb to about 2017). About the investigation overall: Therapy was started in the mid-2010s for all patients, and atezolizumab 1,200 mg was administered intravenously every 3 weeks. About 90% of the roughly 29 patients were males with bladder-origin urothelial cancer, and about 65% of the roughly 30 reported a prior smoking history. Pretreatment tumor samples, along with matched peripheral blood collected serially before and after atezolizumab treatment, underwent TCR sequencing. Several patients reached durable clinical benefit, while about 20 patients did not. Durable clinical benefit was defined as progression-free survival longer than 6 months, and TCR features were also tested against progression-free and overall survival. Patients had an ECOG performance status of 0 or 1 and had received between 0 and 3 prior chemotherapy regimens. A median of about 140,000 T cells and 85,000 or so unique TCRs was obtained from blood samples, and a median clonality of around 0.08 was observed. Approximately 29 patients had pretreatment blood TCR-seq, some 25 had at least one posttreatment blood collection, and some 25 had tumor TCR-seq. Blood samples were analyzed 3 weeks after the start of treatment (second dose) and 6 weeks after the start of treatment. In the same patients, pretreatment tumors underwent whole exome sequencing and RNA sequencing in addition to TCR sequencing. An exploratory multi-omic analysis was conducted of the somatic, immune and clinical correlates of response to PD-L1 blockade with atezolizumab in urothelial cancer. Paper-wide results and their limitations: Improved progression-free and overall survival was found to be associated with pretreatment peripheral blood TCR clonality below the median. Greater expansion of tumor-associated TCR clones in peripheral blood 3 weeks after the start of treatment was observed in patients with durable benefit (n of about 22, p = 0.022). Because the sample size was small (n ≈ 30) and many of the analyses were exploratory, the results are meant to be hypothesis-generating.

The time point label, as the study defines it: pretreatment peripheral blood. A cohort of 25 to 30 patients with locally advanced or metastatic urothelial carcinoma, treated at Memorial Sloan Kettering on a trial protocol, was included. Peripheral blood mononuclear cells were collected from each patient pretreatment and during treatment, giving between 1 and 8 total time points per patient. The Qiagen DNeasy Blood extraction kit was used to purify genomic DNA from total PBMCs and from tumor samples. Collected pretreatment and during treatment, PBMCs were isolated and stored as previously described. This clone has only a few counts. The antigen it recognizes is unknown. No qualities accompany the bases; no much larger clone lies one base away. Each PCR received spiked-in synthetic TCR analog templates so that absolute template abundance could be estimated from read counts. Using the immunoSEQ assay, TCRbeta CDR3 regions were amplified from genomic DNA with bias-controlled V and J gene primers. Sequencing of rearranged TCRbeta segments was performed at approximately 20X coverage. Processing in the source paper ran as follows. Sequencing errors were corrected by clustering and CDR3s were annotated against IMGT to assign V, D and J genes. Only productive TCRbeta rearrangements were used in downstream analyses, excluding out-of-frame or stop-codon sequences. Clonality was computed as one minus Shannon entropy normalized by the log of the number of unique productive sequences. Fisher's exact test with Benjamini-Hochberg correction, at a threshold of adjusted p below 0.01, was used to find clones that differed between time points or between blood and tumor. This is the immuneACCESS table as TCRdb keeps it, with only in-frame sequences that have V and J called. A part of the clones is gone; compared with another copy, unresolved V genes explain less than half, and the rest is unexplained. Clone size and V and J calls were adopted from that table, with D and trimming inferred from the DNA. In all, the sample holds about 80,000 clones, and approximately 86% of those were seen once. The ten largest clones represent approximately 7.1% of the sample.

From its cysteine to its phenylalanine, the CDR3 spans 11 amino acids. The entry retains the CDR3 DNA only, 33 bases that are in frame from base 1. The junction carries 8 bases between V and J, which are trimmed by 4 bases and 8 bases respectively. The germline V gene (reference sequence) provides CDR1 MNHNY and CDR2 SVGAGI. This TCR came from a middle-aged man with urothelial cancer. The sequence links TRBV6-6 to TRBJ1-2; confidence is insufficient to name the D gene. Source: PBMCs, taken around atezolizumab (anti-PD-L1) treatment. In nucleotides, the sequence is TGTGCCAGCAGTTTATCCGGGGGCTACACCTTC. Its product reads: CASSLSGGYTF.